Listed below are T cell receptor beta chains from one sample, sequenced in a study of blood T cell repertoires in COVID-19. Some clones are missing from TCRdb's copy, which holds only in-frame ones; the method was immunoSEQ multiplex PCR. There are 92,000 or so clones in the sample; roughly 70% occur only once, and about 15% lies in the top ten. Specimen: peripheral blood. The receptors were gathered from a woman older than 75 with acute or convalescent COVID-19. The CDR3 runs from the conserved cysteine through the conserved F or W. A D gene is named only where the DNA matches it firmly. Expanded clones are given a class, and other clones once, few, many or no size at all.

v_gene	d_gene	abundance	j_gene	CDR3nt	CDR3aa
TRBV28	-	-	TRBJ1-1	TGTGCCAGCAGCCCTTCTACTCAGAACACTGAAGCTTTCTTT	CASSPSTQNTEAFF
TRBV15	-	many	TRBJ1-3	TGTGCCACCAGCGCTTTCTACGCCGGAGCCGAGGGCACCATATATTTT	CATSAFYAGAEGTIYF
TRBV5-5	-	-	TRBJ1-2	TGTGCCAGCAGCCCCTCTCCGAACTATGGCTACACCTTC	CASSPSPNYGYTF
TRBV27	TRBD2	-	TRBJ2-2	TGTGCCAGCAGGGAAATAACCGGGACTAACAACACCGGGGAGCTGTTTTTT	CASREITGTNNTGELFF
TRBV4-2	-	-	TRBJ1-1	TGTGCCAGCAGCCAAGATCTCTCCCGGGTAGGCACTGAAGCTTTCTTT	CASSQDLSRVGTEAFF
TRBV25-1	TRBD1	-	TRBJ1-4	TGTGCCAGCAGTGAATGGGGGACAGGGGTTGAAAAACTGTTTTTT	CASSEWGTGVEKLFF
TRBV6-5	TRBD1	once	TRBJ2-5	TGTGCCAGCAGTTACTCTCCCATGGACAGGGGTGAGACCCAGTACTTC	CASSYSPMDRGETQYF
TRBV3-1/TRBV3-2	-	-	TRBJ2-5	TGTGCCAGCAGTCACAGGGAACAAGAGACCCAGTACTTC	CASSHREQETQYF
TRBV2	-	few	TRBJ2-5	TGTGCCAGCAGGGAGTTTAGTGGGGAGACCCAGTACTTC	CASREFSGETQYF
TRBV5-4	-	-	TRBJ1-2	TGTGCCAGCAGCTTGTCGACAGGTCGAGAAGGCTACACCTTC	CASSLSTGREGYTF
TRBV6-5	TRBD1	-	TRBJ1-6	TGTCTAACAGGGGTGTCGGATAATTCACCCCTCCACTTT	CLTGVSDNSPLHF
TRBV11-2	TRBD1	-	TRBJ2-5	TGTGCCAGCAGCTTAGGTGTGGGACAGGGTCTCGCGGAGACCCAGTACTTC	CASSLGVGQGLAETQYF
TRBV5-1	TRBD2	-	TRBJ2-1	TGCGCCAGCAGCCCAGGCTTACTAGCGGGGGGTGTCTCCTACAATGAGCAGTTCTTC	CASSPGLLAGGVSYNEQFF
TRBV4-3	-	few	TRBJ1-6	TGCGCCAGCAGCCAAGAAACAGGGCTTTCACCCCTCCACTTT	CASSQETGLSPLHF
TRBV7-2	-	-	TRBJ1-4	TGTGCCAGCAGCTTACAGCGCGGGCCTGGGGATGAAAAACTGTTTTTT	CASSLQRGPGDEKLFF
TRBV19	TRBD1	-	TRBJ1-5	TGTGCCAGTATGGACAGGTCCGGAGCAAGCAATCAGCCCCAGCATTTT	CASMDRSGASNQPQHF
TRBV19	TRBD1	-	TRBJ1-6	TGTGCCAGTAGAACTCGACAGGGGAATTCACCCCTCCACTTT	CASRTRQGNSPLHF
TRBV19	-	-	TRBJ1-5	TGTGCCAGTGGTGGCAGTAACAATCAGCCCCAGCATTTT	CASGGSNNQPQHF